Following are 17 T cell receptor beta chains from one sample sequenced in a study of beta chain features in type 1 diabetes. Of the isolated RNA, all was reverse transcribed, and so the sequenced material was expressed TCRB transcripts. Here immunoSEQ multiplex PCR was the method, and the copy in TCRdb shows in-frame clones only, minus some. The table lists about 330,000 clones, approximately 10% of them singletons. Material for sequencing was naive CD4+ T cells from blood. Source of these receptors: a woman in her twenties or thirties in good health.

The table lists this clone with a few counts. V usage is TRBV27 and J usage is TRBJ1-2; possibly TRBD1 for D (6 bases). The CDR3 covers 13 residues. V lost 2 bases and J 4 bases, leaving 8 bases between the germline ends. Germline V CDR1 and CDR2: MNHEY, SMNVEV (reference sequence). In nucleotides, the CDR3 is TGTGCCAGCAGTTTAAGGGGGGGCTATGGCTACACCTTC. This gives the protein CASSLRGGYGYTF.

This rearrangement joins TRBV29-1 to TRBJ2-1; 11 nucleotides agree with TRBD2. V shed 5 bases, J shed 7 bases, and the junction held 10 bases outside the gene matches. CDR1 is SQVTM and CDR2 is ANQGSEA in the germline V gene. CDR3 length: 15 residues. The CDR3, as DNA: TGCAGCGTTCTGAGGGCTAGCGGGAGGAATAATGAGCAGTTCTTC. The encoded protein is CSVLRASGRNNEQFF.

This clone was observed a handful of times. The V gene is TRBV18, the J gene TRBJ2-1; the match to TRBD1 covers 10 bases. Germline V gives CDR1 KGHSH, CDR2 LQKENI. Trimming took 4 bases from V and 4 from J; bases not matched to a gene: 1. The CDR3 totals 14 residues. CDR3 DNA sequence: TGTGCCAGCTCACAGGACAGGGGGTACAATGAGCAGTTCTTC. Encoded protein: CASSQDRGYNEQFF.

There are many counts of this clone. The chain employs TRBV30 and TRBJ2-6, with D unclear. The CDR3 has 15 residues. Trimming removed 7 bases at V and 0 bases at J, with 13 bases between. Germline-derived CDR1 and CDR2 are GTSNPN and SVGIG (reference sequence). Here the CDR3 DNA reads TGTGCCTTGTCCCGTTCGGGCTCTGGGGCCAACGTCCTGACTTTC. Translation gives CALSRSGSGANVLTF.

The CDR3 reads CASSQDWLAANTGELFF. The CDR3 bases are TGCGCCAGCAGCCAAGACTGGCTAGCGGCGAACACCGGGGAGCTGTTTTTT. V is TRBV4-3 and J is TRBJ2-2; 7 positions agree with TRBD2. The length of the CDR3 is 17 residues. V shed 0 bases and J 0 bases; nucleotides not matched to a gene: 4. CDR1 is LGHNA, CDR2 YSLEER, per germline.

This clone has a handful of counts. The J gene is TRBJ1-2, the V gene TRBV19; 10 nucleotides align to TRBD1. Germline values: CDR1 LNHDA, CDR2 SQIVND (reference sequence). The CDR3 spans 17 residues. For the CDR3, the DNA is TGTGCGACGGGACATGACCGAGACAGGGGGCTGGCCTATGGCTACACCTTC. Protein product: CATGHDRDRGLAYGYTF.

This clone was found a few times. The chain uses TRBV28 and TRBJ1-5, with D hard to call. V was cut by 2 bases and J by 1 base, with 9 bases left in between. The CDR3 covers 15 residues. Germline CDR1 reads MDHEN; CDR2 reads SYDVKM. DNA for the CDR3: TGTGCCAGCAGTTTACCCCAGGTCAGCAATCAGCCCCAGCATTTT. Residues: CASSLPQVSNQPQHF. The whole variable domain, remainder taken from reference TRBV28 and TRBJ1-5, is DVKVTQSSRYLVKRTGEKVFLECVQDMDHENMFWYRQDPGLGLRLIYFSYDVKMKEKGDIPEGYSVSREKKERFSLILESASTNQTSMYLCASSLPQVSNQPQHFGDGTRLSIL.

This clone was seen a handful of times. The rearrangement joins TRBV10-3 to TRBJ2-1; D is unclear. The CDR3 runs 12 residues. CDR1 is ENHRY and CDR2 is SYGVKD in the germline V gene. V dropped 5 bases and J dropped 8 bases, with 10 bases sitting between them. The CDR3, as DNA: TGTGCCATCAGTAAATCAGGTGATGAGCAGTTCTTC. It yields the protein CAISKSGDEQFF.

J is TRBJ2-4 and V is TRBV7-9; D possibly corresponds to TRBD1 (6 bases). This CDR3 is built from 15 residues. V dropped 2 bases and J dropped 0 bases, with 8 bases sitting between them. CDR1 SEHNR and CDR2 FQNEAQ come from the germline V gene (reference sequence). CDR3 residues: CASSLQTGAKNIQYF. DNA of the CDR3: TGTGCCAGCAGCTTACAGACAGGAGCCAAAAACATTCAGTACTTC.

V is TRBV25-1 and J is TRBJ2-7; 8 nucleotides agree with TRBD2. The CDR3 is 17 residues long. Germline values: CDR1 MGHDK, CDR2 SYGVNS. The ends lost 4 bases at V and 0 bases at J; junction bases unmatched: 11. The CDR3 region has the DNA TGTGCCAGCAGTGCGGGACTAGGCCGGGTAAGCTCCTACGAGCAGTACTTC. This translates into CASSAGLGRVSSYEQYF.

In this sample, this clone turned up a few times. J is TRBJ1-1 and V is TRBV5-4, with D unclear. The CDR3 consists of 15 residues. CDR1 is SGHNT, CDR2 YYREEE, per germline (reference sequence). V was cut by 1 base and J by 4 bases, with 14 bases left in between. The CDR3 DNA sequence: TGTGCCAGCAGCTTGACCTCCTCTATTCCCACTGAAGCTTTCTTT. Its protein is CASSLTSSIPTEAFF.

To note about this clone: Other nucleotide sequences in the sample specify the same CDR3. This rearrangement joins TRBV18 to TRBJ2-7; 9 nucleotides line up with TRBD1. V trimming: 0 bases; J trimming: 2 bases; junction bases outside the gene matches: 2. Per germline, CDR1 KGHSH and CDR2 LQKENI. This CDR3 region has 15 residues. The CDR3 here is CASSPPGTGPYEQYF. For the CDR3, the DNA is TGTGCCAGCTCACCACCGGGGACAGGGCCCTACGAGCAGTACTTC.

This clone was seen only a few times. This chain joins TRBV7-2 and TRBJ1-5, with 8 positions matching TRBD1. V was pared by 5 bases and J by 4 bases, with 4 bases of the junction left unmatched. From germline, CDR1 is SGHTA and CDR2 FQGNSA. The CDR3 is made up of 14 amino acids. CDR3 coding DNA: TGTGCCAGCAGCCACGACAGGGGTAATCAGCCCCAGCATTTT. This sequence encodes CASSHDRGNQPQHF.

This clone has only a few counts. V and J are TRBV11-3 and TRBJ2-1, with D tentatively TRBD1 (6 bases). The CDR3 contains 13 residues. Trimming stripped 5 bases from V and 5 bases from J, with 10 bases between. Germline CDR1 reads SGHNT; CDR2 reads YENEEA. CDR3 DNA: TGTGCCAGCAGCCAAGGGGGAAACAATGAGCAGTTCTTC. It translates to CASSQGGNNEQFF.

This chain links TRBV11-2 with TRBJ2-3, with D hard to call. The CDR3 covers 15 residues. Per the germline V gene, CDR1 is SGHAT and CDR2 is FQNNGV. V was trimmed by 2 bases and J by 4 bases, leaving 13 bases between them. The CDR3 reads CASSLIGSIPDTQYF. In DNA, the CDR3 is TGTGCCAGCAGCTTAATCGGGTCGATTCCAGATACGCAGTATTTT.

This clone occurred a few times. The V and J genes are TRBV30 and TRBJ2-5, with 7 bases lining up with TRBD1. Germline V gene sequence: CDR1 GTSNPN, CDR2 SVGIG (reference sequence). This CDR3 has 13 residues. V was pared by 5 bases and J by 1 base, with 4 bases of the junction left unmatched. The CDR3 reads CAWSRGLQETQYF. The CDR3 DNA is TGTGCCTGGTCGAGGGGGCTCCAAGAGACCCAGTACTTC.

There are a few counts of this clone. The chain has TRBV5-4 and TRBJ2-5, with 9 bases matching TRBD2. This CDR3 comprises 15 residues. The trim removed 4 bases at V and 5 bases at J, leaving 9 bases unmatched. Germline V lookup: CDR1 SGHNT, CDR2 YYREEE (reference sequence). CDR3 amino acids: CASSQISGSGETQYF. CDR3 coding DNA: TGTGCCAGCAGCCAGATTAGCGGGAGCGGGGAGACCCAGTACTTC.